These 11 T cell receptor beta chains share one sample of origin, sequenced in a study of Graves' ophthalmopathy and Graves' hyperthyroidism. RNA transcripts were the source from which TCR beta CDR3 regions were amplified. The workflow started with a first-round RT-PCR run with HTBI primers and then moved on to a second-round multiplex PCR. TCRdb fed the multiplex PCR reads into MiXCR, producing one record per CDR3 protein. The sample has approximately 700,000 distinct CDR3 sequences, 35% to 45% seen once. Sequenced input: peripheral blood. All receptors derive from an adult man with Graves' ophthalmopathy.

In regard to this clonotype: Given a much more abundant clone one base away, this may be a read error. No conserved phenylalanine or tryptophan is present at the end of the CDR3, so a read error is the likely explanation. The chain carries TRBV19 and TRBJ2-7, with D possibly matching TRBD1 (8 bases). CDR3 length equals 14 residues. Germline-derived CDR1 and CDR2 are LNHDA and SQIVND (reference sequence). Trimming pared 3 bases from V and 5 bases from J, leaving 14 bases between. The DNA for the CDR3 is TGTGCCAGTAGTATGACAGGGGAGGGCCACGAGCAGTACCTC. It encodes CASSMTGEGHEQYL.

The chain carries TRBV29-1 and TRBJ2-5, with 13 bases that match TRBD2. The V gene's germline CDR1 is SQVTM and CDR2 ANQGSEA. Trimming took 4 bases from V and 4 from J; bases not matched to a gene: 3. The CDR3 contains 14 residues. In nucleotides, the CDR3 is TGCAGCGTTGGACTAGCGGGAGGAGGAGAGACCCAGTACTTC. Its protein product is CSVGLAGGGETQYF.

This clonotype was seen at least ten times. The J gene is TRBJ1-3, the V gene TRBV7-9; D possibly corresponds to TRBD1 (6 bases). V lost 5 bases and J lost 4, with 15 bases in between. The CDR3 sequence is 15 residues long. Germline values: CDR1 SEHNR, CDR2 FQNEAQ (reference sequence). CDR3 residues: CASSHATGIGNTIYF. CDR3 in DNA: TGTGCCAGCAGCCATGCGACAGGTATCGGAAACACCATATATTTT.

This CDR3 is CATSRDRGAFF. The DNA of the CDR3 is TGTGCCACCAGCAGAGATAGGGGAGCTTTCTTT. The rearrangement uses TRBV15 and TRBJ1-1; D is possibly TRBD1 (5 bases). The CDR3 loop spans 11 amino acids. Germline CDR1 reads LNHNV; CDR2 reads YYDKDF (reference sequence). Deletions cut 0 bases from V and 10 bases from J, with 6 bases between.

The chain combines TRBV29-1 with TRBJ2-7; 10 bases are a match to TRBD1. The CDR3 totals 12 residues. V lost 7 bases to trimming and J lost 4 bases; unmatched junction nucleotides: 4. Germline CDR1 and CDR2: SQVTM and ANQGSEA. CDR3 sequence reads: CSAADRGYEQYF. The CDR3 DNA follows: TGCAGCGCCGCGGACAGGGGGTACGAGCAGTACTTC.

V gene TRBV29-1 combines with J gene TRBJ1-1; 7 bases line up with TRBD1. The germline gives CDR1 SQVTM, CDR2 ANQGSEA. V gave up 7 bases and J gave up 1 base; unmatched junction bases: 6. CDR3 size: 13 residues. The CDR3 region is CSALGGRNTEAFF. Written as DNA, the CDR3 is TGCAGCGCACTAGGGGGCCGGAACACTGAAGCTTTCTTT.

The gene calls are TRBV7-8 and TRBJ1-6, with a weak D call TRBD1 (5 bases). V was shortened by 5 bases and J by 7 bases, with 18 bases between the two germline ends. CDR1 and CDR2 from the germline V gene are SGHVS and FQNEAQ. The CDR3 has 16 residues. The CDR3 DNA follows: TGTGCCAGCAGCAATTCGGTGGGAGGGGCCAATTCACCCCTCCACTTT. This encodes CASSNSVGGANSPLHF. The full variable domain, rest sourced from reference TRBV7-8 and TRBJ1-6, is GAGVSQSPRYKVAKRGQDVALRCDPISGHVSLFWYQQALGQGPEFLTYFQNEAQLDKSGLPSDRFFAERPEGSVSTLKIQRTQQEDSAVYLCASSNSVGGANSPLHFGNGTRLTVT.

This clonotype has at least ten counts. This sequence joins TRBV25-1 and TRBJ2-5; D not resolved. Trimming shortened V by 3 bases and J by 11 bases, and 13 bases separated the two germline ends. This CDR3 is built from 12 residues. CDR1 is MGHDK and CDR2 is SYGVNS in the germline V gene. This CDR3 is CASSDFYFAQYF. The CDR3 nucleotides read TGTGCCAGCAGTGACTTTTATTTCGCTCAGTACTTC.

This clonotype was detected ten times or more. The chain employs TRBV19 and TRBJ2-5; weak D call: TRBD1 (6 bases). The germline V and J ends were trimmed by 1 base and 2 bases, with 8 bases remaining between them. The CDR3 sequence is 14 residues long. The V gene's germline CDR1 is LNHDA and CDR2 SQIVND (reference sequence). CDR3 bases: TGTGCCAGTAGTATAGGCAGGGGACAAGAGACCCAGTACTTC. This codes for CASSIGRGQETQYF.

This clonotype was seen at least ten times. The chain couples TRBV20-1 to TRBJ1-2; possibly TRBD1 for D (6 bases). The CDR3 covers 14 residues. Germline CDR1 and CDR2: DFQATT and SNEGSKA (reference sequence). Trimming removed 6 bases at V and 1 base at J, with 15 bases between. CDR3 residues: CSAQGGEGNYGYTF. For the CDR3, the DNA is TGCAGTGCGCAAGGGGGGGAGGGTAACTATGGCTACACCTTC.

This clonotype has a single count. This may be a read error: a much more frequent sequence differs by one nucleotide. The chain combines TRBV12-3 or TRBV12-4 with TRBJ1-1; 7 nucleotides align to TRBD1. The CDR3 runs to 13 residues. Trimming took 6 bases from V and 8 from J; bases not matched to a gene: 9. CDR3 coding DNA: TGTGCCAGCAGCCACCAGCACAGGGGAGAAGCTTTCTTT. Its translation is CASSHQHRGEAFF.